The 21 T cell receptor beta chains presented below share a single source sample, sequenced in a study of OX40 agonist ivuxolimab in advanced cancers. The table came from immunoSEQ multiplex PCR; TCRdb's copy has only in-frame clones and leaves some out. Of tens of thousands of clones listed, 81% are singletons. The starting material was CD4+ or CD8+ T cells sorted from blood, obtained in a trial of the OX40 agonist ivuxolimab. These receptor sequences come from an adult with an advanced solid tumor such as melanoma, head and neck, liver or kidney cancer.

The chain uses TRBV7-6 and TRBJ1-4, with D perhaps matching TRBD1 (6 bases). The CDR3 extends over 15 amino acids. V lost 5 bases, J lost 3 bases, and 13 bases lay in between. Germline V gene data show CDR1 as SGHVS and CDR2 as FNYEAQ. This CDR3 is CASSPSGGPNEKLFF. The CDR3 coding sequence is TGTGCCAGCAGCCCCTCCGGGGGGCCTAATGAAAAACTGTTTTTT.

The J gene is TRBJ2-2, the V gene TRBV5-4; 10 bases are shared with TRBD2. The CDR3 has 16 amino acids. Germline values: CDR1 SGHNT, CDR2 YYREEE (reference sequence). V trimming: 4 bases; J trimming: 6 bases; junction bases outside the gene matches: 9. The DNA for the CDR3 is TGTGCCAGCAGCCCCGAGCGGGGGGGCCGGGCCGGGGAGCTGTTTTTT. Translation gives CASSPERGGRAGELFF.

The chain uses TRBV5-4 and TRBJ1-5; D possibly corresponds to TRBD1 (5 bases). The CDR3 extends over 15 amino acids. CDR1 and CDR2 (germline): SGHNT, YYREEE (reference sequence). V was clipped by 0 bases and J by 3 bases, with 10 bases between them. CDR3 loop: CASSLDRGVNQPQHF. The CDR3 nucleotides read TGTGCCAGCAGCTTGGATAGGGGAGTCAATCAGCCCCAGCATTTT.

The J gene is TRBJ2-1, the V gene TRBV5-6; 12 bases match TRBD2. The CDR3 has 15 amino acids. J gave up 4 bases and V 2 bases, and 1 base lay outside the gene matches. CDR1 SGHDT and CDR2 YYEEEE come from the germline V gene. The CDR3 coding sequence is TGTGCCAGCAGCTTACTAGCGGGGGGATACAATGAGCAGTTCTTC. Translated: CASSLLAGGYNEQFF.

This clone was counted only a few times. The chain couples TRBV9 to TRBJ2-1; 13 bases line up with TRBD2. The CDR3 runs to 17 residues. Germline V gene data show CDR1 as SGDLS and CDR2 as YYNGEE. J lost 4 bases, V lost 0 bases, and 4 bases had no gene match. In nucleotides, the CDR3 is TGTGCCAGCAGCGTAGCTACTAGCGGGGGGGAATACAATGAGCAGTTCTTC. Translation gives CASSVATSGGEYNEQFF.

The V gene is TRBV7-9, the J gene TRBJ1-2, with a tentative D call TRBD1 (6 bases). There are 14 residues in the CDR3. The germline V gene has CDR1 SEHNR and CDR2 FQNEAQ (reference sequence). V lost 1 base and J lost 1, with 7 bases in between. Here the CDR3 DNA reads TGTGCCAGCAGCTTAGGGGACAATAACTATGGCTACACCTTC. Protein product: CASSLGDNNYGYTF.

This rearrangement joins TRBV23-1 to TRBJ1-2; no definite D call. TRBV23-1 belongs to the ORF category, with a function that is uncertain. The CDR3 extends over 13 amino acids. The germline V and J ends were trimmed by 0 bases and 2 bases, with 4 bases remaining between them. The CDR3 DNA follows: TGCGCCAGCAGTCAATCGACCAACTATGGCTACACCTTC. Its translation is CASSQSTNYGYTF.

The V gene is TRBV11-2, the J gene TRBJ2-4; 14 bases map to TRBD2. CDR1 and CDR2 from the germline V gene are SGHAT and FQNNGV. CDR3 length: 18 residues. The V segment lost 5 bases and the J segment 2 bases; nucleotides outside the gene matches: 8. The CDR3 bases are TGTGCCAGCAGCGCGGGACTAGCGGGGGCTGTAACCAAAAACATTCAGTACTTC. This translates into CASSAGLAGAVTKNIQYF.

The chain uses TRBV7-3 and TRBJ2-1, with a tentative D call TRBD1 (6 bases). The V and J ends lost 5 bases and 4 bases respectively, with 12 bases between them. The CDR3 sequence is 14 residues long. Germline V gives CDR1 SGHTA, CDR2 FQGTGA. The CDR3 coding sequence is TGTGCCAGCAGCCCACAGGGTTTGTACAATGAGCAGTTCTTC. Protein sequence: CASSPQGLYNEQFF.

CDR3 sequence: CASSVDTGRTEAFF. CDR3 coding DNA: TGTGCCAGCAGCGTAGATACAGGGCGCACTGAAGCTTTCTTT. The chain is built from TRBV9 and TRBJ1-1; the D gene is possibly TRBD1 (6 bases). Deletions cut 0 bases from V and 4 bases from J, with 10 bases between. Germline loops: CDR1 SGDLS, CDR2 YYNGEE. There are 14 residues in the CDR3. The full variable domain, rest sourced from reference TRBV9 and TRBJ1-1, is DSGVTQTPKHLITATGQRVTLRCSPRSGDLSVYWYQQSLDQGLQFLIQYYNGEERAKGNILERFSAQQFPDLHSELNLSSLELGDSALYFCASSVDTGRTEAFFGQGTRLTVV.

The V and J genes are TRBV11-3 and TRBJ2-5; 10 bases line up with TRBD2. Germline CDR1 SGHNT, CDR2 YENEEA. CDR3 size: 16 residues. With V trimmed by 2 bases and J by 3 bases, 6 bases remained unmatched. Here the CDR3 DNA reads TGTGCCAGCAGCTTAATGACTAGCGGGCCAAAAGAGACCCAGTACTTC. It yields the protein CASSLMTSGPKETQYF.

This chain uses TRBV7-2 with TRBJ2-7; D is uncertain. Trimming removed 0 bases from V and 5 bases from J, with 11 bases in between. CDR3 length equals 14 residues. The germline V gene encodes CDR1 SGHTA and CDR2 FQGNSA. CDR3 DNA sequence: TGTGCCAGCAGCTTAGCGCCCGCTAGAAACGAGCAGTACTTC. Translating gives CASSLAPARNEQYF. Using reference TRBV7-2 and TRBJ2-7 for the parts outside the CDR3, the full variable domain is GAGVSQSPSNKVTEKGKDVELRCDPISGHTALYWYRQSLGQGLEFLIYFQGNSAPDKSGLPSDRFSAERTGGSVSTLTIQRTQQEDSAVYLCASSLAPARNEQYFGPGTRLTVT.

V usage is TRBV2 and J usage is TRBJ2-3; D not certain. CDR3 length: 13 residues. Per germline, CDR1 SNHLY and CDR2 FYNNEI. V dropped 2 bases and J dropped 5 bases, with 8 bases sitting between them. CDR3 residues: CASSEYRGDTQYF. For the CDR3, the DNA is TGTGCCAGCAGTGAATACAGAGGAGATACGCAGTATTTT.

As concerns this clone: One end of the junction is discordant with germline, which a read error may explain. The J gene is TRBJ1-4, the V gene TRBV7-2; 8 nucleotides line up with TRBD1. CDR1 SGHTA and CDR2 FQGNSA come from the germline V gene. There are 14 residues in the CDR3. CDR3 DNA sequence: TGTGCCAGCAGCCAGGACAGGGTGAATGGAAAACTGCTTTTT. Its translation is CASSQDRVNGKLLF.

CDR3 in DNA: TGTGCCAGCAGTTACCGGACGCCTAACTATGGCTACACCTTC. This encodes CASSYRTPNYGYTF. The rearrangement links TRBV6-6 to TRBJ1-2; no clear D. This CDR3 has 14 residues. The germline V gene encodes CDR1 MNHNY and CDR2 SVGAGI (reference sequence). V was cut by 2 bases and J by 0 bases, with 7 bases left in between.

In nucleotides, the CDR3 is TGTGCCAGCAGCTTGGAGCCGGGGGATCAGCCCCAGCATTTT. Residues: CASSLEPGDQPQHF. The V gene is TRBV5-4, the J gene TRBJ1-5; tentative D call: TRBD1 (5 bases). The CDR3 is made up of 14 amino acids. Trimming took off 0 bases at V and 5 bases at J, with 9 bases between the two ends. Germline CDR1 is SGHNT and CDR2 is YYREEE (reference sequence).

This chain connects TRBV19 to TRBJ1-5; D may be TRBD1 (5 bases). Germline V gives CDR1 LNHDA, CDR2 SQIVND (reference sequence). There are 15 residues in the CDR3. The V and J ends lost 6 bases and 1 base respectively, with 13 bases between them. This chain's CDR3 is CASREGRGSNQPQHF. The CDR3 region has the DNA TGTGCCAGTAGGGAGGGCCGGGGGAGCAATCAGCCCCAGCATTTT.

The chain uses TRBV19 and TRBJ2-1, with 15 bases identical to TRBD2. V shed 4 bases, J shed 10 bases, and the junction held 5 bases outside the gene matches. Germline V lookup: CDR1 LNHDA, CDR2 SQIVND (reference sequence). This CDR3 is built from 15 residues. The CDR3 loop is CASSTQGLAGGEQFF. The CDR3, as DNA: TGTGCCAGTAGTACCCAGGGACTAGCGGGGGGCGAGCAGTTCTTC.

This clone was observed a few times. V and J are TRBV23-1 and TRBJ2-1, with 7 bases fitting TRBD1. TRBV23-1 is flagged as an ORF with uncertain function. The CDR3 is 14 residues long. V was pared by 2 bases and J by 9 bases, with 7 bases of the junction left unmatched. The CDR3 nucleotides are TGCGCCAGCAGTCAACGGACAGGTTGTGGTGAGCAGTTCTTC. Protein sequence: CASSQRTGCGEQFF.

This rearrangement joins TRBV4-1 to TRBJ1-3; TRBD1 might be the D (5 bases). From germline, CDR1 is MGHRA and CDR2 YSYEKL. The CDR3 length is 16 residues. V was shortened by 3 bases and J by 2 bases, with 14 bases between the two germline ends. The CDR3 nucleotides read TGCGCCAGCAGCCAGTCAATGGGGGGTCCTGGAAACACCATATATTTT. This gives the protein CASSQSMGGPGNTIYF.

This chain joins TRBV19 and TRBJ1-1; maybe TRBD1 (5 bases). V lost 3 bases and J lost 4, with 27 bases in between. Germline V CDR1 and CDR2: LNHDA, SQIVND (reference sequence). The CDR3 has 19 amino acids. CDR3 in amino acids: CASSILGGGQVIGVTEAFF. CDR3 in DNA: TGTGCCAGTAGTATCCTCGGGGGGGGTCAGGTCATTGGAGTCACTGAAGCTTTCTTT.